This T cell receptor beta chain was sequenced for a study of T cells in Graves' hyperthyroidism and ophthalmopathy. Study-wide points: A model of 13 V-J pairs discriminated ophthalmopathy from stable hyperthyroidism.

This CDR3 contains 14 residues. Looked up from germline, CDR1 is MDHEN and CDR2 is SYDVKM. V gave up 4 bases and J gave up 4 bases, with 13 bases separating them. This clonotype was picked up many times. The target antigen is unknown. Amplification of TCR beta CDR3 regions used RNA as the template. First-round RT-PCR targeting the TCR CDR3 was performed with the HTBI primer set. In TCRdb, the multiplex PCR reads were re-called with MiXCR into one record per CDR3 protein. Of about 400,000 distinct CDR3 sequences detected, 13% to 15% appear once; the ten largest clones hold roughly a fifth. The sequenced material came from blood. This receptor was obtained from a woman aged 55-70 years with Graves' ophthalmopathy. The chain couples TRBV28 to TRBJ1-2, with D perhaps TRBD1 (6 bases). CDR3 residues: CASSSGQLPYGYTF. CDR3 nucleotide sequence: TGTGCCAGCAGTTCCGGACAGCTGCCCTATGGCTACACCTTC.